A selection of T cell receptor beta chains follows, all from one sample in a study of T-cell reconstitution after alpha-beta-depleted transplantation in children. TCRdb reanalysed the PCR reads using MiXCR and keeps one entry per CDR3 protein. In the table there are over 5,500 distinct CDR3 sequences, about 10% of which are singletons. This sample comprised PBMCs, mostly from graft donor cells, obtained 180 days after TCRalphabeta/CD19-depleted stem cell transplant. These receptors all stem from a child under two years old who had a stem cell transplant for acute myeloid leukemia, so the T cells may come from the graft donor. The CDR3 runs from the conserved cysteine through the conserved F or W. Fields, in order: V gene, J gene, D gene, CDR3 protein. The D gene is left open where the match is weak.

TRBV9	TRBJ2-1	TRBD2	CASSVATTSGHPSLSSYNEQFF
TRBV14	TRBJ2-1	TRBD2	CASSLLAGGPNEQFF
TRBV11-3	TRBJ2-1	TRBD2	CASSLSGNGYNEQFF
TRBV3-1	TRBJ2-7	TRBD2	CASSQGAGGPYEQYF
TRBV15	TRBJ2-7	TRBD2	CATSRGLAGASYEQYF
TRBV10-3	TRBJ2-1	TRBD1	CAMAADRGQAEQFF
TRBV3-1	TRBJ2-7	NA	CASSQANYEQYF
TRBV7-9	TRBJ1-1	NA	CASSRNTEAFF
TRBV28	TRBJ2-7	NA	CASSLQGHEQYF
TRBV5-5	TRBJ2-7	NA	CASSLALGNEQYF
TRBV7-3	TRBJ2-1	TRBD2	CASSSVGTSVYNEQFF
TRBV7-9	TRBJ2-7	TRBD2	CASSRFSGRQPYEQYF
TRBV28	TRBJ1-2	TRBD1	CASSLGQGFGRDYGYTF
TRBV5-1	TRBJ2-5	TRBD2	CASSPGLAGRGPQETQYF
TRBV20-1	TRBJ2-1	NA	CSATPTGGNYEQFF
TRBV20-1	TRBJ2-3	NA	CSARERGFGQYF
TRBV11-2	TRBJ1-3	NA	CASSFSGNTIYF
TRBV18	TRBJ2-7	NA	CASSPQGGYSDEQYF
TRBV7-3	TRBJ2-1	TRBD2	CASSPTASGNDNEQFF
TRBV20-1	TRBJ2-3	TRBD2	CKRPGTSRTDTQYF
TRBV5-1	TRBJ2-5	TRBD2	CASSLEGTSGTGRETQYF
TRBV7-2	TRBJ1-6	TRBD1	CASRDRARGAESPLHF
TRBV20-1	TRBJ2-7	NA	CSARDPGTWSYEQYF
TRBV7-3	TRBJ2-1	TRBD2	CASSFDGLEGNEQFF
TRBV12-3/TRBV12-4	TRBJ1-2	NA	CASSLGKNYGYTF
TRBV9	TRBJ2-1	TRBD1	CASSVDRGRNEQFF
TRBV7-2	TRBJ2-4	TRBD1	CASSLAIVTGAKNIQYF
TRBV5-4	TRBJ2-2	NA	CASSLDFTGELFF
TRBV5-8	TRBJ2-7	NA	CASSFGSYSYEQYF
TRBV15	TRBJ2-1	TRBD1	CATSPRQGQLGNEQFF
TRBV6-5	TRBJ1-1	NA	CASSYLHGRTEAFF
TRBV21-1	TRBJ2-7	NA	CASNGLPYEQYF
TRBV2	TRBJ2-7	NA	CASSEWNTYEQYF
TRBV28	TRBJ2-7	NA	CASSLGRGEQYF
TRBV7-9	TRBJ2-5	NA	CASSQTGETQYF
TRBV5-1	TRBJ2-3	NA	CASSLVVGNTDTQYF
TRBV15	TRBJ2-2	TRBD1	CATSRPGTGNTGELFF
TRBV5-1	TRBJ2-1	TRBD1	CASSRDRGNEQFF
TRBV10-3	TRBJ2-3	NA	CAHHRDPGGTDTQYF
TRBV5-1	TRBJ1-1	TRBD1	CASSLRTGGDTEAFF
TRBV28	TRBJ2-1	TRBD2	CASSFGLAGPRDYNEQFF
TRBV10-3	TRBJ1-1	NA	CAISAITNTEAFF
TRBV12-3/TRBV12-4	TRBJ2-2	TRBD2	CASSFGGVGTSLHRELFF
TRBV5-6	TRBJ1-1	TRBD1	CASTLPGQGPNTEAFF
TRBV20-1	TRBJ2-4	NA	CSARLGRENIQYF
TRBV28	TRBJ2-3	NA	CASSSPGTHRTDTQYF
TRBV30	TRBJ1-5	NA	CAWSSDFVTPGPHNQPQHF
TRBV12-3/TRBV12-4	TRBJ1-3	NA	CAGSPGGRPGITIYF
TRBV6-5	TRBJ2-3	TRBD1	CASSYLDRDDTQYF
TRBV5-6	TRBJ2-7	TRBD2	CASSLFGGRSYEQYF
TRBV6-4	TRBJ2-5	TRBD2	CAPGRELQTQYF
TRBV5-1	TRBJ2-5	TRBD2	CASSLGLAGTQETQYF
TRBV24-1	TRBJ2-3	TRBD2	CATSDPRGLAGAGDTQYF
TRBV15	TRBJ1-4	NA	CATSRDWGDSLNEKLFF